This T cell receptor beta chain was sequenced during a study of cytomegalovirus exposure and HLA in healthy donors. Though probably carrying unrecorded immune exposures, donors were nominally healthy at sampling. Overall study results and limits: Among TCR beta chains of equal frequency, HLA-associated ones were more clonally expanded in a later analysis. In vitro data verified a few CMV-associated chains as specific for CMV antigens.

The CDR3 contains 14 residues. With V trimmed by 4 bases and J by 1 base, 4 bases remained unmatched. The germline V gene encodes CDR1 KGHSH and CDR2 LQKENI. With respect to this clone: Its antigen remains unidentified.

The PCR used 60 Vbeta and 13 Jbeta primers. Per the original methods: Approximately 12 million of the about 80 million unique TCR beta chains counted in a later analysis were shared. The repertoire was sequenced with immunoSEQ multiplex PCR; TCRdb's copy has only in-frame clones and lacks some. V, J and clone size are taken as reported in that table, and D and trimming were inferred from the DNA itself. The profile shows about 160,000 clones, roughly 80% of them singletons. The chain has TRBV18 and TRBJ2-7; 7 nucleotides align to TRBD1. The receptor was derived from a woman between 50 and 59 years old in good health and CMV-seronegative. Sample: PBMCs. In DNA, the CDR3 is TGTGCCAGCTCACAGGACAGGCGGTCCTACGAGCAGTACTTC. Its protein is CASSQDRRSYEQYF.